Detailed here is one TCR beta chain. Assay: immunoSEQ multiplex PCR; the TCRdb copy retains only in-frame clones and omits some. The table lists 140,000 or so clones, approximately 91% of them singletons, with over 4.5% in the top ten. The sample comes from a study of control samples from healthy donors and cancer patients. Trimming cost V 6 bases and J 1 base; bases outside gene matches: 5. Germline loops: CDR1 SEHNR, CDR2 FQNEAQ (reference sequence). The CDR3 is 15 amino acids. This sequence originates from a man aged 25-45 years in good health. V gene TRBV7-9 combines with J gene TRBJ2-3; 9 positions match TRBD2. Material for sequencing was blood. The CDR3 reads CASRDSGRRTDTQYF. The CDR3 DNA reads as TGTGCCAGCAGAGATAGCGGGAGACGCACAGATACGCAGTATTTT.